Listed below are T cell receptor beta chains from one sample, sequenced in a study of blood T cell repertoires in COVID-19. Assay: immunoSEQ multiplex PCR; the TCRdb copy retains only in-frame clones and omits some. This sample has around 97,000 clones; around 80% occur once, and the top ten carry around 9.3%. The sample comprised peripheral blood. The receptor source for this set is a man aged 65 to 85 with acute or convalescent COVID-19. Each CDR3 is given with its conserved first and last residue. The D gene is left open where the match is weak. Only part of the rows carry a size: once, few, many, or a class if the clone is expanded.

v_call: TRBV30; d_call: NA; j_call: TRBJ1-2; clone_size: NA; cdr3_nt: TGTGCCTGGAGTAGTTTGACAGGAACTAACTATGGCTACACCTTC; cdr3_aa: CAWSSLTGTNYGYTF
v_call: TRBV7-6; d_call: TRBD2; j_call: TRBJ2-2; clone_size: NA; cdr3_nt: TGTGCCAGCAGGCGCCGACTAGCGGGTACCGGGGAGCTGTTTTTT; cdr3_aa: CASRRRLAGTGELFF
v_call: TRBV19; d_call: TRBD1; j_call: TRBJ1-3; clone_size: NA; cdr3_nt: TGTGCCAGTAGTATCCCGACAGGGTTCTCTGGAAACACCATATATTTT; cdr3_aa: CASSIPTGFSGNTIYF
v_call: TRBV7-9; d_call: TRBD1; j_call: TRBJ1-6; clone_size: NA; cdr3_nt: TGTGCCAGCACACGACAGGGGATACTCCACTTT; cdr3_aa: CASTRQGILHF
v_call: TRBV30; d_call: NA; j_call: TRBJ1-2; clone_size: NA; cdr3_nt: TGTGCCTGGAGTCGGCAGAGGTATGGCTACACCTTC; cdr3_aa: CAWSRQRYGYTF
v_call: TRBV15; d_call: TRBD1; j_call: TRBJ1-5; clone_size: NA; cdr3_nt: TGTGCCACCAGCAGAGATCACACAGGGGGCAATCAGCCCCAGCATTTT; cdr3_aa: CATSRDHTGGNQPQHF
v_call: TRBV12-3/TRBV12-4; d_call: NA; j_call: TRBJ1-5; clone_size: few; cdr3_nt: TGTGCCAGCAGTTTAAGTTTTGGCCAGCCCCAGCATTTT; cdr3_aa: CASSLSFGQPQHF
v_call: TRBV19; d_call: NA; j_call: TRBJ1-6; clone_size: NA; cdr3_nt: TGTGCCACCACCAGCAGGACAGATATTAATTCACCCCTCCACTTT; cdr3_aa: CATTSRTDINSPLHF
v_call: TRBV18; d_call: TRBD2; j_call: TRBJ2-3; clone_size: NA; cdr3_nt: TGTGCCAGCTCACCGCGGGGGGCCACAGATACGCAGTATTTT; cdr3_aa: CASSPRGATDTQYF
v_call: TRBV12-3/TRBV12-4; d_call: NA; j_call: TRBJ1-1; clone_size: NA; cdr3_nt: TGTGCCAGCAGCGACACAGGGAACACTGAAGCTTTCTTT; cdr3_aa: CASSDTGNTEAFF
v_call: TRBV5-1; d_call: TRBD1; j_call: TRBJ2-1; clone_size: NA; cdr3_nt: TGCGCCAGCAGGCTACCGGGGACAGCAACCTACAATGAGCAGTTCTTC; cdr3_aa: CASRLPGTATYNEQFF
v_call: TRBV28; d_call: NA; j_call: TRBJ1-2; clone_size: NA; cdr3_nt: TGTGCCAGCAGTTTATTAGGACAGAACTATGGCTACACCTTC; cdr3_aa: CASSLLGQNYGYTF
v_call: TRBV5-4; d_call: NA; j_call: TRBJ1-2; clone_size: NA; cdr3_nt: TGTGCCAGCAGCTTGATGAGGTTGGGGGCCCCGACCTCTAACTATGGCTACACCTTC; cdr3_aa: CASSLMRLGAPTSNYGYTF
v_call: TRBV30; d_call: NA; j_call: TRBJ2-1; clone_size: NA; cdr3_nt: TGTGCCTGGAGACCCGGGGGGCTATACAATGAGCAGTTCTTC; cdr3_aa: CAWRPGGLYNEQFF
v_call: TRBV3-1/TRBV3-2; d_call: NA; j_call: TRBJ1-1; clone_size: once; cdr3_nt: TGTGCCAGCAGCGGGGGGTTGAACACTGAAGCTTTCTTT; cdr3_aa: CASSGGLNTEAFF
v_call: TRBV9; d_call: NA; j_call: TRBJ2-7; clone_size: many; cdr3_nt: TGTGCCAGCAGCGCCACAGGTTACGAGCAGTACTTC; cdr3_aa: CASSATGYEQYF
v_call: TRBV7-9; d_call: NA; j_call: TRBJ2-7; clone_size: NA; cdr3_nt: TGTGCCAGCCGGGACACCCTAACCTACGAGCAGTACTTC; cdr3_aa: CASRDTLTYEQYF
v_call: TRBV5-5; d_call: NA; j_call: TRBJ1-1; clone_size: NA; cdr3_nt: TGTGCCAGCAGCTTGGCAGCCCAGGTAATCGGTGAAGCTTTCTTT; cdr3_aa: CASSLAAQVIGEAFF
v_call: TRBV19; d_call: NA; j_call: TRBJ2-7; clone_size: NA; cdr3_nt: TGTGCCAGTAGCCCCAGCTTCTCGGGGAGTCACGAGCAGTACTTC; cdr3_aa: CASSPSFSGSHEQYF
v_call: TRBV27; d_call: NA; j_call: TRBJ1-6; clone_size: NA; cdr3_nt: TGTGCCAGCAGTTTATCTTATGGGAGCTCCTATAATTCACCCCTCCACTTT; cdr3_aa: CASSLSYGSSYNSPLHF
v_call: TRBV6-6; d_call: NA; j_call: TRBJ2-2; clone_size: NA; cdr3_nt: TGTGCCAGCAGTGCCGGGACACCTACCGGGGAGCTGTTTTTT; cdr3_aa: CASSAGTPTGELFF
v_call: TRBV24-1; d_call: TRBD1; j_call: TRBJ2-3; clone_size: once; cdr3_nt: TGTGCCACCAGTGATGTCGGGACAGGAGGTACAGATACGCAGTATTTT; cdr3_aa: CATSDVGTGGTDTQYF
v_call: TRBV18; d_call: NA; j_call: TRBJ2-5; clone_size: once; cdr3_nt: TGTGCCAGCTCACCACCTGCAGGGTTGGAGACCCAGTACTTC; cdr3_aa: CASSPPAGLETQYF
v_call: TRBV4-1; d_call: TRBD1; j_call: TRBJ1-5; clone_size: NA; cdr3_nt: TGCGCCAGCAGCCAATGGGAAGGGACAGGGAATCAGCCCCAGCATTTT; cdr3_aa: CASSQWEGTGNQPQHF
v_call: TRBV10-3; d_call: NA; j_call: TRBJ1-5; clone_size: NA; cdr3_nt: TGTGCCATCAGTGGGGGAGTTAATCAGCCCCAGCATTTT; cdr3_aa: CAISGGVNQPQHF
v_call: TRBV5-4; d_call: NA; j_call: TRBJ1-1; clone_size: NA; cdr3_nt: TGTGCCAGCAGCCAACAGGGAATGAACACTGAAGCTTTCTTT; cdr3_aa: CASSQQGMNTEAFF
v_call: TRBV18; d_call: TRBD1; j_call: TRBJ1-1; clone_size: once; cdr3_nt: TGTGCCAGCTCACCATCGACAGGGGGCGCGACTGAAGCTTTCTTT; cdr3_aa: CASSPSTGGATEAFF
v_call: TRBV28; d_call: NA; j_call: TRBJ1-1; clone_size: NA; cdr3_nt: TGTGCCAGCAGTTTCGGTCGGACTGAAGCTTTCTTT; cdr3_aa: CASSFGRTEAFF
v_call: TRBV7-3; d_call: NA; j_call: TRBJ2-5; clone_size: once; cdr3_nt: TGTGCCAGCAGCTCTCAGGGGTCGGGAGAGACCCAGTACTTC; cdr3_aa: CASSSQGSGETQYF
v_call: TRBV30; d_call: NA; j_call: TRBJ1-6; clone_size: few; cdr3_nt: TGTGCCTGGAGTCGCCGGGCAGGGTCACCCCTCCACTTT; cdr3_aa: CAWSRRAGSPLHF
v_call: TRBV11-2; d_call: NA; j_call: TRBJ1-2; clone_size: NA; cdr3_nt: TGTGCCAGCAGCCAGGATGCCTATGGCTACACCTTC; cdr3_aa: CASSQDAYGYTF
v_call: TRBV2; d_call: TRBD2; j_call: TRBJ2-1; clone_size: NA; cdr3_nt: TGTGCCAGCAGTGAAGCGCTTAGCGGGGGTCTCGGTGAGCAGTTCTTC; cdr3_aa: CASSEALSGGLGEQFF
v_call: TRBV2; d_call: NA; j_call: TRBJ1-4; clone_size: NA; cdr3_nt: TGTGCCGGCAAGGGGGGGGCCCAAGCGGAAAAACTGTTTTTT; cdr3_aa: CAGKGGAQAEKLFF
v_call: TRBV2; d_call: TRBD1; j_call: TRBJ2-2; clone_size: NA; cdr3_nt: TGTGCCAGCAGTCAACAGGGGGCCAACACCGGGGAGCTGTTTTTT; cdr3_aa: CASSQQGANTGELFF
v_call: TRBV21-1; d_call: NA; j_call: TRBJ1-5; clone_size: NA; cdr3_nt: TGTGCCAGCAGCACGCCCGGGACAAGGTCCGCCGCGGGCAATCAGCCCCAGCATTTT; cdr3_aa: CASSTPGTRSAAGNQPQHF
v_call: TRBV7-7; d_call: TRBD2; j_call: TRBJ2-5; clone_size: NA; cdr3_nt: TGTGCTAGCAGCTTAGCGGGAGGCCCCCTTGAGACCCAGTACTTC; cdr3_aa: CASSLAGGPLETQYF
v_call: TRBV10-3; d_call: TRBD2; j_call: TRBJ2-2; clone_size: NA; cdr3_nt: TGTGCCATCAGTGAGTGGACTAGCGGAAACACCGGGGAGCTGTTTTTT; cdr3_aa: CAISEWTSGNTGELFF
v_call: TRBV10-2; d_call: NA; j_call: TRBJ2-2; clone_size: NA; cdr3_nt: TGCGCCAGCAGTGACCACAAGGGGGCCGGGGAGCTGTTTTTT; cdr3_aa: CASSDHKGAGELFF
v_call: TRBV7-8; d_call: NA; j_call: TRBJ1-5; clone_size: NA; cdr3_nt: TGTGCCAGCAGCTTAGCGTTGGGCACTCAGCCCCAGCATTTT; cdr3_aa: CASSLALGTQPQHF
v_call: TRBV10-3; d_call: TRBD1; j_call: TRBJ1-1; clone_size: NA; cdr3_nt: TGTGCCATCAGTGAGTCCGACAGGGTTAACACTGAAGCTTTCTTT; cdr3_aa: CAISESDRVNTEAFF
v_call: TRBV10-1; d_call: NA; j_call: TRBJ1-1; clone_size: NA; cdr3_nt: TGCGCCAGCAGTGCACAGGCGAACACTGAAGCTTTCTTT; cdr3_aa: CASSAQANTEAFF
v_call: TRBV2; d_call: NA; j_call: TRBJ1-1; clone_size: few; cdr3_nt: TGTGCCAGCAGTGAGGGGGCGGGGAACACTGAAGCTTTCTTT; cdr3_aa: CASSEGAGNTEAFF